This T cell receptor beta chain was identified during a study of glioma-infiltrating T cells. TCR alpha and beta CDR3 regions were amplified from RNA using iRepertoire nested multiplex PCR. Tissue mRNA or PBMC total RNA, about 90-450 ng, went into one-step reverse transcription and amplification. TCRdb re-analysed the multiplex PCR reads in MiXCR, keeping a single row per CDR3 protein. The table lists about 93,000 distinct CDR3 sequences, about 40% of them singletons. CDR1 is LNHNV, CDR2 YYDKDF, per germline (reference sequence). The CDR3 consists of 15 residues. This clonotype was counted a single time. Its antigen is undetermined. Germline is not matched at one junction end, which may reflect a read error. Overall study findings and caveats: Above-expected tissue-blood divergence occurred in all gliomas, most in low-grade ones. Very few CDR3 sequences were shared between tissue and blood.

This rearrangement joins TRBV15 to TRBJ2-3, with D possibly called TRBD1 or TRBD2 (5 bases each). The sequencing input was glioma tissue, nonneoplastic brain tissue, or PBMCs (not recorded which). This TCR was recovered from a human donor with low-grade glioma or glioblastoma, undergoing nonglioma brain surgery, or in good health (not recorded which). This chain's CDR3 is CATSFQWGVTGTQYF. DNA of the CDR3: TGTGCCACCAGCTTCCAGTGGGGAGTCACAGGTACGCAGTATTTT.